This TCR beta chain came from a study of blood T cell repertoires in COVID-19. Study in general: The study drew acute and convalescent COVID-19 samples from the United States, Italy and Spain. Sample material is recorded as cDNA or gDNA derived from T cells, B-cell-depleted T cells, or PBMCs.

The table came from immunoSEQ multiplex PCR; TCRdb's copy has only in-frame clones and leaves some out. The sample has 320,000 or so clones, 85% seen once; the top ten hold approximately 1.9%. The ends were cut back, 3 bases at V and 2 bases at J, with 14 bases in the middle. The CDR3 has 15 residues. The germline CDR1 and CDR2 sequences are KGHSH and LQKENI. The receptor comes from a woman in her twenties or thirties who had been exposed to COVID-19. Sequencing was performed on PBMCs or T cells enriched from blood (not recorded which). The gene calls are TRBV18 and TRBJ2-7, with D possibly matching TRBD2 (7 bases). The CDR3 region has the DNA TGTGCCAGCTCACCTACCGGGGGGCAGGCCTACGAGCAGTACTTC. Translated: CASSPTGGQAYEQYF.